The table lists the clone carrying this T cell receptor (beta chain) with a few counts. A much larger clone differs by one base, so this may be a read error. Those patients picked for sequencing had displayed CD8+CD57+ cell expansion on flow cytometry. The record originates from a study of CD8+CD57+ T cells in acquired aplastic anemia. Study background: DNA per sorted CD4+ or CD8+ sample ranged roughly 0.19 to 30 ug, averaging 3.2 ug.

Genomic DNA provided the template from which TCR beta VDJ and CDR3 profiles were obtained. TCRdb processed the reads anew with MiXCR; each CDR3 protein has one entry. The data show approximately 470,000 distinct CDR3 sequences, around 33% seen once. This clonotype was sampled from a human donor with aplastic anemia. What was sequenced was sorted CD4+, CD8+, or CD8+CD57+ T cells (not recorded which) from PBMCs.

The CDR3 bases are TGTGCCAGCAGCCGGAGGGGACAGACTTATGGCTACACCTTC. This translates into CASSRRGQTYGYTF. The chain carries TRBV2 and TRBJ1-2; 7 positions agree with TRBD1. The CDR3 contains 14 residues. Losses at the gene ends were 6 bases for V and 5 bases for J; bases not matched to a gene: 9. CDR1 is SNHLY and CDR2 is FYNNEI in the germline V gene.